This TCR beta chain stems from a study of blood T cell repertoires in COVID-19. Study background: Acute and convalescent COVID-19 samples came from the United States, Italy and Spain.

Clones were sequenced by immunoSEQ multiplex PCR, and TCRdb holds only the in-frame ones, with some missing. Among around 200,000 clones listed, almost 90% were seen once. The V and J ends lost 8 bases and 6 bases respectively, with 16 bases between them. Per the germline V gene, CDR1 is MNHEY and CDR2 is SVGAGI. The CDR3 is 14 amino acids. The sequence came from a man younger than 35 with active or convalescent COVID-19. The V gene is TRBV6-5, the J gene TRBJ2-2; possibly TRBD1 for D (5 bases). Sequencing input: peripheral blood. The CDR3 spells CASRRLKGAGELFF. The CDR3 region has the DNA TGTGCCAGCCGGAGACTGAAAGGGGCCGGGGAGCTGTTTTTT.